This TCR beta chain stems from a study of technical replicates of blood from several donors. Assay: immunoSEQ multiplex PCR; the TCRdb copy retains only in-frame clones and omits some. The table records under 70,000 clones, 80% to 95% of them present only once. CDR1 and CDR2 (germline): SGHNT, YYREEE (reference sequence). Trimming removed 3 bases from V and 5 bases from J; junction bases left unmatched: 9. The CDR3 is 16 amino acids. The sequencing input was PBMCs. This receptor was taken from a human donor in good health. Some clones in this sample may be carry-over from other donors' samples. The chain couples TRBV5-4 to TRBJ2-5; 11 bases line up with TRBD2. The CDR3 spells CASSYVAGGPGETQYF. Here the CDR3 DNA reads TGTGCCAGCAGCTATGTAGCGGGGGGGCCGGGGGAGACCCAGTACTTC.